This T cell receptor beta chain was captured by sequencing in a study of post-analysis software for immune sequencing data (dated by TCRdb to between 2015 and 2017). At the level of the whole study: Relapsing-remitting, secondary progressive and progressive-relapsing multiple sclerosis were recorded as disease courses, and subtype annotation was lacking for some patients. The patient repertoires were compared against about a dozen previously published healthy control repertoires obtained from donors aged about 6 to 26 years. A subset of samples was prepared in parallel using single-end sample barcoding, then pooled and co-amplified after Illumina adapter ligation.

The germline V gene encodes CDR1 KGHDR and CDR2 SFDVKD. The V end gives up 7 bases and the J end 5 bases, leaving 3 bases in the junction not matched to a gene. The CDR3 sequence holds 13 residues, the cysteine and phenylalanine included. Kept here is only the CDR3 DNA, which spans 39 bases and is read in frame from base 1. The full study reports these points: The control group was slightly older than the multiple sclerosis patient group. About five TRBV segments, including TRBV5-6, TRBV5-1 and TRBV20-1, were significantly more frequent in patients than controls. When samples were clustered directly using the F measure, samples prepared in the same batch co-clustered strongly, which prompted a batch-effect correction. Normalized Chao1 diversity was significantly lower in multiple sclerosis patients than controls, suggesting substantial peripheral T-cell clonal expansion.

Details on this clonotype: Its antigen has not been determined. No base quality values were provided; no much bigger clone lies one nucleotide off.

The library relied on PCR. The data were produced on an Illumina HiSeq 2500. Unique molecular identifiers were incorporated into TCR beta cDNA libraries to reduce PCR and sequencing biases. Per 1 to 10 million input T cells, some 500,000 cDNA molecules were obtained, such that each molecule approximated one T cell. The same protocol used for the earlier healthy control dataset was applied to prepare and sequence the patient libraries. Within a given batch, samples were prepared together, multiplexed and sequenced on the same HiSeq lane. Per the authors' processing: Raw barcoded reads were processed with MIGEC, and single-read molecular identifier groups were discarded before consensus assembly and CDR3 extraction. VDJtools was used for post-analysis of the clonotype tables, with diversity normalized by down-sampling every dataset to the smallest sample size. Repertoire overlap clustering matched CDR3 amino acid but not nucleotide sequences to correct batch-related cross-sample contamination. Using fastp trimming at Q25 and MiXCR clonotype assembly, TCRdb reanalyzed the public sequencing data and kept in-frame beta chains. Every CDR3 protein is listed once, alongside the most common genes and DNA of its rows. In this record, the V and J calls reflect TCRdb's handling and not the investigators' own analysis. Recorded for this sample are about 800,000 distinct CDR3 sequences; about 32% of them occurred a single time. More than 0.45% of the sample is held by the ten biggest clonotypes.

TCR beta repertoires were profiled from peripheral blood of roughly 13 young patients with multiple sclerosis to demonstrate the VDJtools post-analysis software. The patients with multiple sclerosis were children and adolescents between about 6 and 17 years of age. This TCR derives from a girl aged 5-17 years with multiple sclerosis. The rearrangement combines TRBV24-1 with TRBJ1-5; the central 8 bases match TRBD1. The sequencing sample was made of blood. Here is the DNA: TGTGCCACCAGCGGACAGGGATATCAGCCCCAGCATTTT. This codes for CATSGQGYQPQHF.